A selection of T cell receptor beta chains follows, all from one sample in a study of cytomegalovirus exposure and HLA in healthy donors. The repertoire was sequenced with immunoSEQ multiplex PCR; TCRdb's copy has only in-frame clones and lacks some. The profile shows about 160,000 clones, roughly 80% of them singletons. The source material was PBMCs. Receptors originate from a woman in her 30s in good health and CMV-seropositive. Both conserved end residues are part of each CDR3. Fields, in order: clone size, V gene, D gene, J gene, CDR3 DNA, CDR3 protein. The D gene is left open where the match is weak. Part of the rows lack a size; the others show once, few, many or a class for expanded clones.

NA	TRBV9	TRBD1	TRBJ2-6	TGTGCCAGCAGCGACTACCTGGACAGGGTTGGGGCCAACGTCCTGACTTTC	CASSDYLDRVGANVLTF
once	TRBV29-1	NA	TRBJ1-4	TGCAGCGTTGTGGTAGGGGTGGGGGAAAAACTGTTTTTT	CSVVVGVGEKLFF
NA	TRBV19	NA	TRBJ2-7	TGTGCCAGACAGACGGGACAATCCTACGAGCAGTACTTC	CARQTGQSYEQYF
NA	TRBV5-4	NA	TRBJ2-6	TGTGCCAGCAGCTCTGGGGGCGTCGGCTCTGGGGCCAACGTCCTGACTTTC	CASSSGGVGSGANVLTF
NA	TRBV29-1	NA	TRBJ2-7	TGCAGCGCCATTAAGACAGGCTCCTACGAGCAGTACTTC	CSAIKTGSYEQYF
NA	TRBV9	TRBD2	TRBJ2-2	TGTGCCAGCAGCGTAGCATCTAGCGGGCAAACCGGGGAGCTGTTTTTT	CASSVASSGQTGELFF
NA	TRBV7-2	NA	TRBJ2-2	TGTGCCAGCAGCTTTATCCTCTATCCGGAGCTGTTTTTT	CASSFILYPELFF
NA	TRBV5-4	NA	TRBJ2-7	TGTGCCAGCAGCCGCGGCTTAGGCGACAGGACCTACTCCTACGAGCAGTACTTC	CASSRGLGDRTYSYEQYF
few	TRBV4-3	TRBD2	TRBJ2-3	TGCGCCAGCAGCCAAGTTTATCTGGCGGGGGGGCAATCAGATACGCAGTATTTT	CASSQVYLAGGQSDTQYF
NA	TRBV29-1	NA	TRBJ1-2	TGCAGCGTTGAGAAACAGGGCCCTATCTATGGCTACACCTTC	CSVEKQGPIYGYTF
NA	TRBV18	NA	TRBJ1-5	TGTGCCAGCTCACCGACGACAGGAGGCAATCAGCCCCAGCATTTT	CASSPTTGGNQPQHF
NA	TRBV4-3	TRBD1	TRBJ2-5	TGCGCCAGCAGCCAAGTGAGAACAGGGGAAGAGACCCAGTACTTC	CASSQVRTGEETQYF
once	TRBV27	NA	TRBJ2-7	TGTGCCAGCAGTTTCCTCCCCGGGGGTCCCTACGAGCAGTACTTC	CASSFLPGGPYEQYF
NA	TRBV5-8	NA	TRBJ2-7	TGTGCCAGCAGCCGAATTGAGGCCTACGAGCAGTACTTC	CASSRIEAYEQYF
NA	TRBV7-9	NA	TRBJ1-2	TGTGCCAGCAGCCCCCGAGCAGTTACGGGGTATGGCTACACCTTC	CASSPRAVTGYGYTF
NA	TRBV2	TRBD1	TRBJ1-1	TGTGCCAGCAGTACTATACCCGGACAGGCCCCGAACACTGAAGCTTTCTTT	CASSTIPGQAPNTEAFF
NA	TRBV19	NA	TRBJ1-4	TGTGCCAGTAGTGTCCACCCAGGCAGCTTCAAGAATGAAAAACTGTTTTTT	CASSVHPGSFKNEKLFF
NA	TRBV5-1	TRBD2	TRBJ2-2	TGCGCCAGCAGTCCGGGGGGGAGCTACACCGGGGAGCTGTTTTTT	CASSPGGSYTGELFF
NA	TRBV30	NA	TRBJ2-1	TGTGCCTGGAGTCAGTACAATGAGCAGTTCTTC	CAWSQYNEQFF
NA	TRBV9	NA	TRBJ2-2	TGTGCCAGCAGCGTAGGCGGGGGACAAACCGGGGAGCTGTTTTTT	CASSVGGGQTGELFF
NA	TRBV7-8	NA	TRBJ2-7	TGTGCCAGCAGTTTCCCGCGGGACTCCTACTACGAGCAGTACTTC	CASSFPRDSYYEQYF
NA	TRBV7-9	TRBD1	TRBJ1-2	TGTTCCAGCAGCTTAGCGCAGGGGGCTATTAACTATGGCTACACCTTC	CSSSLAQGAINYGYTF
NA	TRBV4-2	NA	TRBJ1-5	TGTGCCAGCAGCCAGGACTGGAATAGCAATCAGCCCCAGCATTTT	CASSQDWNSNQPQHF
NA	TRBV4-1	NA	TRBJ1-5	TGCGCCAGCAGCCAAAATACAGGGAATCAGCCCCAGCATTTT	CASSQNTGNQPQHF
NA	TRBV18	TRBD1	TRBJ1-2	TGTGCCAGCTCACCTTACCAGGGGGTTGACTATGGCTACACCTTC	CASSPYQGVDYGYTF
NA	TRBV15	NA	TRBJ2-1	TGTGCCACCAGCACCGACAGAAGGGCCTACAATGAGCAGTTCTTC	CATSTDRRAYNEQFF
NA	TRBV7-9	NA	TRBJ2-1	TGTGCCAGCAGGCGGACTACCTACAATGAGCAGTTCTTC	CASRRTTYNEQFF
few	TRBV5-4	TRBD1	TRBJ1-4	TGTGCCAGCAGCTCCGCAGGGGGGCTTGGGAAACTGTTTTTT	CASSSAGGLGKLFF